The 8 T cell receptor beta chains listed next were all sequenced from one sample in a study of blood T cell repertoires in COVID-19. TCRdb's copy holds only in-frame clones and misses some; the assay was immunoSEQ multiplex PCR. The data hold 170,000 or so clones, with 84% observed a single time. Sequencing was performed on peripheral blood. Source of these receptors: a man between 18 and 29 years old with active or convalescent COVID-19.

This chain links TRBV15 with TRBJ1-4; TRBD1 agrees at 11 bases. The CDR3 has 14 residues. With V trimmed by 3 bases and J by 8 bases, 2 bases remained unmatched. The germline gives CDR1 LNHNV, CDR2 YYDKDF (reference sequence). The CDR3 region has the DNA TGTGCCACCAGCAGGGACAGGGGGCACGAAAAACTGTTTTTT. It yields the protein CATSRDRGHEKLFF.

The chain joins TRBV6-1 to TRBJ1-2; no definite D call. The germline V gene has CDR1 MNHNS and CDR2 SASEGT. The CDR3 is 14 amino acids. The germline V and J ends were trimmed by 1 base and 8 bases, with 14 bases remaining between them. CDR3 in amino acids: CASSEGFGVVGYTF. Here the CDR3 DNA reads TGTGCCAGCAGTGAAGGGTTCGGGGTGGTCGGCTACACCTTC.

This clone has a single count. J is TRBJ1-4 and V is TRBV7-9; 7 nucleotides align to TRBD1. Trimming removed 0 bases from V and 8 bases from J; junction bases left unmatched: 12. There are 17 residues in the CDR3. Germline V lookup: CDR1 SEHNR, CDR2 FQNEAQ (reference sequence). Written as DNA, the CDR3 is TGTGCCAGCAGCTTAGCCCCATCGACAGGGAGGATCGAAAAACTGTTTTTT. Residues: CASSLAPSTGRIEKLFF. Full variable domain (remainder filled in from reference TRBV7-9 and TRBJ1-4): DTGVSQNPRHKITKRGQNVTFRCDPISEHNRLYWYRQTLGQGPEFLTYFQNEAQLEKSRLLSDRFSAERPKGSFSTLEIQRTEQGDSAMYLCASSLAPSTGRIEKLFFGSGTQLSVL.

The J gene is TRBJ1-2, the V gene TRBV10-3, with 7 bases fitting TRBD1. Germline assignment: CDR1 ENHRY and CDR2 SYGVKD. J lost 6 bases, V lost 8 bases, and 6 bases had no gene match. The CDR3 runs to 12 residues. As DNA, the CDR3 is TGTGCCATCCAAGGGGGCTCCGATGGCTACACCTTC. It encodes CAIQGGSDGYTF.

This chain joins TRBV3-1 (or the pseudogene TRBV3-2) and TRBJ2-7, with 16 bases fitting TRBD2. The germline V gene has CDR1 LGHDT and CDR2 YNNKEL (reference sequence). The V segment lost 0 bases and the J segment 7 bases; nucleotides outside the gene matches: 15. The length of the CDR3 is 20 residues. This CDR3 reads CASSQDPSPGLAGGPEEQYF. The CDR3 DNA is TGTGCCAGCAGCCAAGACCCAAGCCCGGGACTAGCGGGAGGGCCCGAAGAGCAGTACTTC.

The rearrangement uses TRBV29-1 and TRBJ2-1; 7 nucleotides line up with TRBD2. The CDR3 contains 12 residues. Germline CDR1 and CDR2: SQVTM and ANQGSEA. V trimming: 4 bases; J trimming: 10 bases; junction bases outside the gene matches: 7. CDR3 region: CSVVASGGEQFF. In DNA, the CDR3 is TGCAGCGTTGTGGCTAGCGGAGGGGAGCAGTTCTTC.

The gene calls are TRBV29-1 and TRBJ1-1, with TRBD1 matching 7 bases. Germline CDR1 SQVTM, CDR2 ANQGSEA. V shed 6 bases, J shed 4 bases, and the junction held 5 bases outside the gene matches. CDR3 size: 12 residues. CDR3 sequence (DNA): TGCAGCGTCCTTCAGGGGGGCACTGAAGCTTTCTTT. This gives the protein CSVLQGGTEAFF.

The gene calls are TRBV9 and TRBJ2-7, with 7 bases lining up with TRBD2. This CDR3 contains 14 residues. The ends lost 4 bases at V and 6 bases at J; junction bases unmatched: 10. Germline CDR1 reads SGDLS; CDR2 reads YYNGEE. CDR3: CASSPGLLPGEQYF. CDR3 DNA sequence: TGTGCCAGCAGCCCGGGACTACTCCCCGGCGAGCAGTACTTC.